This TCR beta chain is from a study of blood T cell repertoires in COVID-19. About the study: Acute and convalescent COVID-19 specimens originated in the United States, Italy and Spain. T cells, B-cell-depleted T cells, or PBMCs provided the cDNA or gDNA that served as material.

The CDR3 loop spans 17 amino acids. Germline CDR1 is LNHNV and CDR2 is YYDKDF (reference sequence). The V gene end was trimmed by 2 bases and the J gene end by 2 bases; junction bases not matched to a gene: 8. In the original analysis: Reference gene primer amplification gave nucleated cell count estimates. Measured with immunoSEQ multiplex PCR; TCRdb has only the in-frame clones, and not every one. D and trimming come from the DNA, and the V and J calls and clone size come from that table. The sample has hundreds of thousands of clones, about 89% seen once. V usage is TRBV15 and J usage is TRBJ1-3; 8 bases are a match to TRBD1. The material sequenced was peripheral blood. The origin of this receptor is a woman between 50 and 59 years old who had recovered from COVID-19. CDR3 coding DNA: TGTGCCACCAGCAGATCAGGACAGGGAGAAGCTGGAAACACCATATATTTT. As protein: CATSRSGQGEAGNTIYF.